This entry lists 28 T cell receptor beta chains sequenced from one sample in a study of blood T cell repertoires in COVID-19. This table comes from immunoSEQ multiplex PCR, and its TCRdb copy is limited to in-frame clones, with some not included. This table holds under 200,000 clones, 87% found once. Sequencing was performed on peripheral blood. Receptors were obtained from a man aged 55 to 70 with active or convalescent COVID-19.

The chain is built from TRBV15 and TRBJ2-7; TRBD2 might be the D (6 bases). Trimming took 1 base from V and 7 from J, leaving 20 bases between them. Germline CDR1 LNHNV, CDR2 YYDKDF (reference sequence). The CDR3 has 16 amino acids. The CDR3 loop is CATSRGGVAALGEQYF. The CDR3 DNA is TGTGCCACCAGCAGAGGGGGGGTGGCGGCCCTTGGGGAGCAGTACTTC.

This chain connects TRBV6-5 to TRBJ1-1; D is perhaps TRBD1 (6 bases). This CDR3 has 13 residues. V was clipped by 2 bases and J by 9 bases, with 13 bases between them. Germline-derived CDR1 and CDR2 are MNHEY and SVGAGI. CDR3 amino acids: CASSYATGGKAFF. As DNA, the CDR3 is TGTGCCAGCAGTTACGCGACAGGCGGAAAAGCTTTCTTT.

The chain recombines TRBV5-1 with TRBJ2-1; TRBD1 matches at 10 bases. The trim removed 3 bases at V and 6 bases at J, leaving 6 bases unmatched. This CDR3 comprises 15 residues. Germline loops: CDR1 SGHRS, CDR2 YFSETQ. This CDR3 is CASSSGQGSFNEQFF. The DNA for the CDR3 is TGCGCCAGCAGCTCGGGACAGGGGTCTTTCAATGAGCAGTTCTTC.

J is TRBJ1-5 and V is TRBV2; D perhaps matches TRBD1 (6 bases). V lost 6 bases, J lost 6 bases, and 15 bases lay in between. The CDR3 totals 14 residues. Germline V CDR1 and CDR2: SNHLY, FYNNEI. CDR3 sequence reads: CASSPQGRSQPQHF. As DNA, the CDR3 is TGTGCCAGCAGCCCACAGGGTAGGAGTCAGCCCCAGCATTTT.

V usage is TRBV2 and J usage is TRBJ1-5, with 7 bases fitting TRBD1. Germline CDR1 reads SNHLY; CDR2 reads FYNNEI. The CDR3 is 15 residues long. Trimming took 6 bases from V and 0 from J; bases not matched to a gene: 5. The CDR3 here is CASRGQTISNQPQHF. DNA for the CDR3: TGTGCCAGCAGGGGACAGACTATTAGCAATCAGCCCCAGCATTTT.

This clone was detected once. The chain employs TRBV2 and TRBJ1-1; D remains unclear. Germline V gene data show CDR1 as SNHLY and CDR2 as FYNNEI. Trimming stripped 7 bases from V and 3 bases from J, with 9 bases between. The CDR3 totals 12 residues. CDR3 loop: CASNRQDTEAFF. In nucleotides, the CDR3 is TGTGCCAGCAACAGACAAGACACTGAAGCTTTCTTT.

V and J are TRBV21-1 and TRBJ1-4; the table assigns TRBD1, which was not confirmed against the DNA. TRBV21-1 is deemed a pseudogene. CDR3 size: 16 residues. CDR3 in amino acids: CASSKGGQGDNEKLFF. The CDR3 region has the DNA TGTGCCAGCAGCAAAGGGGGACAGGGGGATAATGAAAAACTGTTTTTT.

This chain uses TRBV29-1 with TRBJ1-2; the D gene is possibly TRBD1 (5 bases). Between the trimmed V and J ends, which lost 6 bases and 8 bases, there was a span of 10 bases. CDR1 SQVTM and CDR2 ANQGSEA come from the germline V gene. CDR3 size: 10 residues. The CDR3 sequence: CSVTEGGYTF. The CDR3 nucleotides are TGCAGCGTCACGGAGGGGGGCTACACCTTC.

This sequence joins TRBV19 and TRBJ1-5; TRBD1 aligns across 10 bases. The J segment lost 6 bases and the V segment lost 4 bases, leaving 9 bases of the junction unmatched. The CDR3 covers 16 residues. Germline lookup yields CDR1 LNHDA and CDR2 SQIVND (reference sequence). This CDR3 reads CASSSRDRGYLQPQHF. CDR3 DNA sequence: TGTGCCAGTAGTAGCCGGGACAGGGGATACCTTCAGCCCCAGCATTTT.

This clone has a single count. The chain is built from TRBV5-1 and TRBJ1-2; TRBD1 might be the D (6 bases). The V gene lost 2 bases and the J gene lost 8 bases, with 13 bases spanning the gap. CDR3 size: 13 residues. Looked up from germline, CDR1 is SGHRS and CDR2 is YFSETQ. Here the CDR3 reads CASSLPQGRGYTF. CDR3 nucleotide sequence: TGCGCCAGCAGCTTACCACAGGGAAGGGGCTACACCTTC.

The rearrangement uses TRBV5-4 and TRBJ2-5, with 10 nucleotides matching TRBD2. After removal of 4 bases from V and 2 bases from J, the junction contained 8 bases not matched to a gene. The germline V gene encodes CDR1 SGHNT and CDR2 YYREEE (reference sequence). There are 16 residues in the CDR3. The CDR3 loop reads CASSQTSGWRQETQYF. CDR3 bases: TGTGCCAGCAGCCAGACTAGCGGGTGGCGACAAGAGACCCAGTACTTC. Full variable domain (missing parts from reference TRBV5-4 and TRBJ2-5): ETGVTQSPTHLIKTRGQQVTLRCSSQSGHNTVSWYQQALGQGPQFIFQYYREEENGRGNFPPRFSGLQFPNYSSELNVNALELDDSALYLCASSQTSGWRQETQYFGPGTRLLVL.

The chain recombines TRBV5-6 with TRBJ1-4; 8 bases are shared with TRBD1. V gave up 4 bases and J gave up 0 bases; unmatched junction bases: 8. Germline lookup yields CDR1 SGHDT and CDR2 YYEEEE. The CDR3 sequence is 17 residues long. For the CDR3, the DNA is TGTGCCAGCAGCCCTGGACAGGGCGGGTCAACTAATGAAAAACTGTTTTTT. This encodes CASSPGQGGSTNEKLFF.

The chain uses TRBV18 and TRBJ2-7; TRBD1 matches 10 bases. The CDR3 is 15 residues long. CDR1 is KGHSH, CDR2 LQKENI, per germline. V was pared by 3 bases and J by 5 bases, with 7 bases of the junction left unmatched. As DNA, the CDR3 is TGTGCCAGCTCACCGACAGGGGGCTGGGGGGACGAGCAGTACTTC. Protein: CASSPTGGWGDEQYF.

For this clone: At one end, the junction sequence differs from germline, possibly due to a read error. This chain uses TRBV10-3 with TRBJ2-7, with a tentative D call TRBD2 (7 bases). The CDR3 totals 13 residues. CDR1 is ENHRY and CDR2 is SYGVKD in the germline V gene. CDR3 loop: CAISEPGGLVLDF. CDR3 bases: TGTGCCATCAGTGAGCCCGGGGGGCTTGTGTTGGACTTC.

V is TRBV6-2 or TRBV6-3 and J is TRBJ1-2; no definite D call. This CDR3 is built from 14 residues. Germline V CDR1 and CDR2: MNHEY, SVGEGT. Trimming pared 6 bases from V and 0 bases from J, leaving 11 bases between. The CDR3 DNA reads TGTGCCAGCAGCCCGCTCGGGACTAACTATGGCTACACCTTC. This translates into CASSPLGTNYGYTF.

In its sample, this clone was seen a few times. V is TRBV4-2 and J is TRBJ1-1; D is uncertain. The germline V and J ends were trimmed by 4 bases and 1 base, with 10 bases remaining between them. CDR3 length equals 14 residues. CDR1 LGHNA and CDR2 YNFKEQ come from the germline V gene. DNA for the CDR3: TGTGCCAGCAGCCCGGGGAATCAGAACACTGAAGCTTTCTTT. It codes for CASSPGNQNTEAFF.

V and J are TRBV6-5 and TRBJ1-1; a weak D match, TRBD1 (5 bases). The CDR3 totals 13 residues. Germline CDR1 is MNHEY and CDR2 is SVGAGI. V dropped 2 bases and J dropped 3 bases, with 7 bases sitting between them. As DNA, the CDR3 is TGTGCCAGCAGTTACGGGGCAGACACTGAAGCTTTCTTT. Protein: CASSYGADTEAFF.

The table lists this clone with a count of one. The chain uses TRBV5-1 and TRBJ2-1; D possibly corresponds to TRBD2 (6 bases). Germline V CDR1 and CDR2: SGHRS, YFSETQ. The ends were cut back, 0 bases at V and 6 bases at J, with 10 bases in the middle. The CDR3 runs 14 residues. The chain's CDR3 is CASSLGDLRNEQFF. CDR3 in DNA: TGCGCCAGCAGCTTGGGGGACTTACGCAATGAGCAGTTCTTC.

V and J are TRBV29-1 and TRBJ2-4, with 8 bases lining up with TRBD2. CDR1 is SQVTM and CDR2 is ANQGSEA in the germline V gene. V dropped 0 bases and J dropped 8; count of bases not matched to a gene: 6. The CDR3 extends over 14 amino acids. This CDR3 is CSVEDQGRGDIQYF. As DNA, the CDR3 is TGCAGCGTTGAAGATCAAGGGCGGGGGGACATTCAGTACTTC.

Only one count was recorded for this clone. The J gene is TRBJ2-2, the V gene TRBV9; TRBD1 might be the D (6 bases). V lost 0 bases, J lost 5 bases, and 17 bases lay in between. In germline, CDR1 is SGDLS, CDR2 YYNGEE. The CDR3 spans 17 residues. Written as DNA, the CDR3 is TGTGCCAGCAGCGTAGCTCCTCAAAGAGGGGGAACCGGGGAGCTGTTTTTT. As protein: CASSVAPQRGGTGELFF.

The chain carries TRBV5-1 and TRBJ2-7; the match to TRBD1 covers 12 bases. CDR3 length: 18 residues. V dropped 5 bases and J dropped 9; count of bases not matched to a gene: 21. Germline lookup yields CDR1 SGHRS and CDR2 YFSETQ. The CDR3 DNA is TGCGCCAGCAGTCTTTACACCGGGACAGGGGGCGTTCCTACCGGGCAGTACTTC. It specifies CASSLYTGTGGVPTGQYF.

The chain carries TRBV19 and TRBJ2-3, with TRBD2 identical over 9 bases. CDR1 is LNHDA, CDR2 SQIVND, per germline (reference sequence). The length of the CDR3 is 15 residues. Trimming removed 6 bases from V and 8 bases from J; junction bases left unmatched: 12. The CDR3 nucleotides are TGTGCCAGTAGCGGAGCGGGGGGCCGCGGCGGTACGCAGTATTTT. Protein sequence: CASSGAGGRGGTQYF.

This clone came up once. The chain employs TRBV19 and TRBJ2-2, with a weak D call TRBD2 (6 bases). Germline CDR1 LNHDA, CDR2 SQIVND (reference sequence). The CDR3 is 16 amino acids. The ends were cut back, 4 bases at V and 6 bases at J, with 18 bases in the middle. The CDR3 loop is CASSRSLTSIAGELFF. The CDR3 DNA sequence: TGTGCCAGTAGTAGGAGCTTGACTAGTATCGCCGGGGAGCTGTTTTTT.

Only one count was recorded for this clone. This sequence joins TRBV5-6 and TRBJ2-6, with 9 bases that match TRBD2. CDR3 length: 18 amino acids. The V gene end was trimmed by 1 base and the J gene end by 0 bases; junction bases not matched to a gene: 5. The V gene's germline CDR1 is SGHDT and CDR2 YYEEEE. CDR3 coding DNA: TGTGCCAGCAGCTTGAGCGGGGGGACCCGCTCTGGGGCCAACGTCCTGACTTTC. It yields the protein CASSLSGGTRSGANVLTF.

This chain uses TRBV9 with TRBJ2-7, with D possibly being TRBD1 (6 bases). This CDR3 comprises 14 residues. Germline V CDR1 and CDR2: SGDLS, YYNGEE. Trimming took off 3 bases at V and 1 base at J, with 11 bases between the two ends. The CDR3 reads CASSAGTISYEQYF. For the CDR3, the DNA is TGTGCCAGCAGCGCCGGGACAATTTCCTACGAGCAGTACTTC.

The chain has TRBV25-1 and TRBJ2-5, with 7 bases matching TRBD1. V was pared by 8 bases and J by 4 bases, with 10 bases of the junction left unmatched. The germline V gene encodes CDR1 MGHDK and CDR2 SYGVNS. The CDR3 extends over 14 amino acids. The CDR3: CASSRQGRGETQYF. In DNA, the CDR3 is TGTGCCAGCTCCAGACAGGGAAGGGGAGAGACCCAGTACTTC.

The chain is built from TRBV7-9 and TRBJ2-2, with 8 positions matching TRBD2. CDR3 length equals 19 residues. Germline V lookup: CDR1 SEHNR, CDR2 FQNEAQ (reference sequence). The V gene end was trimmed by 4 bases and the J gene end by 1 base; junction bases not matched to a gene: 14. Here the CDR3 reads CASSSSRTGGLENTGELFF. Here the CDR3 DNA reads TGTGCCAGCAGCTCTTCCAGGACGGGGGGGCTTGAGAACACCGGGGAGCTGTTTTTT. Looking up the rest from reference TRBV7-9 and TRBJ2-2 gives the full variable domain: DTGVSQNPRHKITKRGQNVTFRCDPISEHNRLYWYRQTLGQGPEFLTYFQNEAQLEKSRLLSDRFSAERPKGSFSTLEIQRTEQGDSAMYLCASSSSRTGGLENTGELFFGEGSRLTVL.

The rearrangement uses TRBV30 and TRBJ2-3; 8 bases line up with TRBD2. The V segment lost 2 bases and the J segment 13 bases; nucleotides outside the gene matches: 5. Germline V gene data show CDR1 as GTSNPN and CDR2 as SVGIG (reference sequence). The CDR3 totals 11 residues. The CDR3 DNA reads TGTGCCTGGAGTCGCGGGGGGCGGAAGTATTTT. It translates to CAWSRGGRKYF.